This T cell receptor (beta chain) emerged from a study of a mutant IDH1 vaccine in newly diagnosed glioma. Stated time point: week 23, last vaccination. Each vaccine dose was 300 ug of mutant IDH1 20-mer peptide, with topical imiquimod. The germline CDR1 and CDR2 sequences are SGHTA and FQGNSA. This CDR3 contains 11 residues. V was cut by 5 bases and J by 6 bases, with 5 bases left in between. A word on this clone: Its antigen is unknown.

Using immunoSEQ multiplex PCR, the repertoire was profiled, and TCRdb retains in-frame clones only, with some absent. The sample has approximately 50,000 clones, 80% to 90% seen once. The clonotype comes from a man aged 35-49 years with glioma. This sample comprised PBMCs, obtained from a glioma patient whose treatment included an IDH1 peptide vaccine. This chain links TRBV7-2 with TRBJ2-1; D call uncertain. The CDR3, as DNA: TGTGCCAGCAGCGCACTCAATGAGCAGTTCTTC. It yields the protein CASSALNEQFF.